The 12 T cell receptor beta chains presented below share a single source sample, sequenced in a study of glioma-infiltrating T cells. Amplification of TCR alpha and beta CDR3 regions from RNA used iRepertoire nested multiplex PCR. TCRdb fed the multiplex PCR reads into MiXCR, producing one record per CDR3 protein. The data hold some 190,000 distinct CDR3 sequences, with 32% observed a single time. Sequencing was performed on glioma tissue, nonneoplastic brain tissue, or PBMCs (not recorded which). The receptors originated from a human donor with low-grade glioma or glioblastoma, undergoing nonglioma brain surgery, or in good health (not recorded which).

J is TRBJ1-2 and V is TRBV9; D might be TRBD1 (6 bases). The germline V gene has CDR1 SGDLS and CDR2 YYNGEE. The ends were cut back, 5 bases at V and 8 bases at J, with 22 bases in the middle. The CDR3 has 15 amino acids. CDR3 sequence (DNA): TGTGCCAGCAGGCCCCTCGGAGGGGGAATTGACGGCTACACCTTC. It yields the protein CASRPLGGGIDGYTF.

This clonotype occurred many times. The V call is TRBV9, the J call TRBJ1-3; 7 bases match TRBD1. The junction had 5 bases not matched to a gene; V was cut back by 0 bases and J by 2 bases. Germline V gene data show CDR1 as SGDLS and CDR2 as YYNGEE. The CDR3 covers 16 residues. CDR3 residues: CASSVAEGAAGNTIYF. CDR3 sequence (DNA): TGTGCCAGCAGCGTAGCTGAGGGGGCAGCTGGAAACACCATATATTTT.

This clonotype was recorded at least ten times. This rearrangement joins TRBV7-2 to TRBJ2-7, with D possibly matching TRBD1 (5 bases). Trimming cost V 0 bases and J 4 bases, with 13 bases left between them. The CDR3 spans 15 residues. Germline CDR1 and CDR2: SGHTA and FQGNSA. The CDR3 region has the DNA TGTGCCAGCAGCTTAGCGCTCGACAGCTTTTACGAGCAGTACTTC. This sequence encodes CASSLALDSFYEQYF.

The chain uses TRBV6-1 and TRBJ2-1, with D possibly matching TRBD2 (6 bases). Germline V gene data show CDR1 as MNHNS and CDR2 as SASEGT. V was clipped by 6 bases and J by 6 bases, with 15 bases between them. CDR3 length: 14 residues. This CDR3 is CASSVWGGTNEQFF. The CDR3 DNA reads TGTGCCAGCAGCGTATGGGGAGGTACCAATGAGCAGTTCTTC.

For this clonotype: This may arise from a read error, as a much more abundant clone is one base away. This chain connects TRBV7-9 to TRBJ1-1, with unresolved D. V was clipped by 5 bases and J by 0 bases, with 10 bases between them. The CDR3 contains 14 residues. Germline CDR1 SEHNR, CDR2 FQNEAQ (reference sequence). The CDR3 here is CASSPTRVNTEAFF. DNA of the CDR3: TGTGCCAGCAGCCCCACGAGGGTGAACACTGAAGCTTTCTTT.

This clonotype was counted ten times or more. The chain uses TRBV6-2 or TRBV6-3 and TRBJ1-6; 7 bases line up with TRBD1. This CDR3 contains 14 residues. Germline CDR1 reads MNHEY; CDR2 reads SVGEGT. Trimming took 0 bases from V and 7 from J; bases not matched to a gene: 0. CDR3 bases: TGTGCCAGCAGTTACTCACAGGGGAATTCACCCCTCCACTTT. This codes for CASSYSQGNSPLHF.

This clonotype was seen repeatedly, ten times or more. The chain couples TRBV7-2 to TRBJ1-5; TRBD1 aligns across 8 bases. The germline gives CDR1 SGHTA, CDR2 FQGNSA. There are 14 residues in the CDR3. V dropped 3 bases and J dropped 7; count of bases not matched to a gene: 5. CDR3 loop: CASSLGRGLQPQHF. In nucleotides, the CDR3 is TGTGCCAGCAGCTTGGGCAGGGGGCTCCAGCCCCAGCATTTT.

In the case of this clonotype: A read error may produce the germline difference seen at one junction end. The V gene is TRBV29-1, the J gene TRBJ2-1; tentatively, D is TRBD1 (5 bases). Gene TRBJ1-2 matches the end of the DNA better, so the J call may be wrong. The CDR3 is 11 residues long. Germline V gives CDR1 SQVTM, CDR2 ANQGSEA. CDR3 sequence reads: CSFEFGTGYTF. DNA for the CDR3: TGCAGCTTTGAATTTGGGACCGGCTACACCTTC.

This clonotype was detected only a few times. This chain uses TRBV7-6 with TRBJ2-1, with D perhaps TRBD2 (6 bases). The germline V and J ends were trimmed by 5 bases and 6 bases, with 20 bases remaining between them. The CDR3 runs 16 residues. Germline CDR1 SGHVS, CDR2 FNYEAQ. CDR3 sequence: CASSPSSAEGGNEQFF. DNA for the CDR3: TGTGCCAGCAGCCCCTCCTCGGCGGAGGGCGGCAATGAGCAGTTCTTC.

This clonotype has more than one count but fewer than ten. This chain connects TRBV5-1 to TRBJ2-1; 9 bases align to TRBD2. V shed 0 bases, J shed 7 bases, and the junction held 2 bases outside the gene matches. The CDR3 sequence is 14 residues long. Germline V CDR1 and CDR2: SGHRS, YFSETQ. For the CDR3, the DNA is TGCGCCAGCAGCTTGGGTAGCGGGAGTAATGAGCAGTTCTTC. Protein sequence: CASSLGSGSNEQFF.

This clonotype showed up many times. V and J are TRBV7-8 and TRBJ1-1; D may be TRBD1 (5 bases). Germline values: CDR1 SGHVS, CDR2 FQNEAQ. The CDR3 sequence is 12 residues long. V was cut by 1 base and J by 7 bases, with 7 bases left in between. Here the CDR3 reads CASSLDQGEAFF. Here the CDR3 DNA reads TGTGCCAGCAGCTTAGATCAGGGTGAAGCTTTCTTT.

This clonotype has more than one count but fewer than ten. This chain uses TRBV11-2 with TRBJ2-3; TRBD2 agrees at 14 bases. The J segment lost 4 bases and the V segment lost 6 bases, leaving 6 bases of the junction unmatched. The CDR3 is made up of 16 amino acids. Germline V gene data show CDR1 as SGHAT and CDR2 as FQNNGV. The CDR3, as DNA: TGTGCCAGCAGACCCAGACTAGCGGGAGGGCCAGATACGCAGTATTTT. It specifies CASRPRLAGGPDTQYF.